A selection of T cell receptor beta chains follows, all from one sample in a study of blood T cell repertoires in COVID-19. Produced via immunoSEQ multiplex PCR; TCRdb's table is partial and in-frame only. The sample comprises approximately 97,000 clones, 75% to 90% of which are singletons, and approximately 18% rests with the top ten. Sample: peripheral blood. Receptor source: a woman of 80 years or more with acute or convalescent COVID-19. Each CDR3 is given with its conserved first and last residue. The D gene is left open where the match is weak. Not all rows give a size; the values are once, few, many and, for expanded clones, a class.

CDR3nt: TGTGCCAGCAGCGGTCCTAGGGAGAGCTATGGCTACACCTTC
CDR3aa: CASSGPRESYGYTF
j_gene: TRBJ1-2
v_gene: TRBV9
len: 14
d_gene: -
abundance: -

CDR3nt: TGTGCCAGCAGTCACGACAGCGCAACTAATGAAAAACTGTTTTTT
CDR3aa: CASSHDSATNEKLFF
j_gene: TRBJ1-4
v_gene: TRBV6-5
len: 15
d_gene: -
abundance: -

CDR3nt: TGTGCCAGTAGTCCGCGGACAGGGACTACCTATGGCTACACCTTC
CDR3aa: CASSPRTGTTYGYTF
j_gene: TRBJ1-2
v_gene: TRBV19
len: 15
d_gene: TRBD1
abundance: -

CDR3nt: TGTGCCAGCAGCTTAGGAGGGACAGGGGCCTACGAGCAGTACTTC
CDR3aa: CASSLGGTGAYEQYF
j_gene: TRBJ2-7
v_gene: TRBV11-2
len: 15
d_gene: TRBD1
abundance: -

CDR3nt: TGTGCCACCAGCCGCCCCCGACGGGACAGGGATAATCAGCCCCAGCATTTT
CDR3aa: CATSRPRRDRDNQPQHF
j_gene: TRBJ1-5
v_gene: TRBV15
len: 17
d_gene: TRBD1
abundance: once

CDR3nt: TGTGCCAGCAGCTTAAGCAGGGGGACTGATGGCTACACCTTC
CDR3aa: CASSLSRGTDGYTF
j_gene: TRBJ1-2
v_gene: TRBV7-9
len: 14
d_gene: TRBD1
abundance: -

CDR3nt: TGTGCCATCAGCCGGGACAGTAATTCACCCCTCCACTTT
CDR3aa: CAISRDSNSPLHF
j_gene: TRBJ1-6
v_gene: TRBV10-3
len: 13
d_gene: TRBD1
abundance: -

CDR3nt: TGTGCTAGTGGTTTGCCCCCACTAGCGGGGGGGCTAGGGCAGTTCTTC
CDR3aa: CASGLPPLAGGLGQFF
j_gene: TRBJ2-1
v_gene: TRBV12-5
len: 16
d_gene: TRBD2
abundance: -

CDR3nt: TGCGCCAGCAGCTTTAATATGTACAGGGCGAACACTGAAGCTTTCTTT
CDR3aa: CASSFNMYRANTEAFF
j_gene: TRBJ1-1
v_gene: TRBV5-1
len: 16
d_gene: -
abundance: -

CDR3nt: TGTGCCAGCTCAGCTTTAGGGACACTCAATCAGCCCCAGCATTTT
CDR3aa: CASSALGTLNQPQHF
j_gene: TRBJ1-5
v_gene: TRBV18
len: 15
d_gene: -
abundance: -

CDR3nt: TGTGCCAGCAGCCTCAGGGGAAGTGAGACCCAGTACTTC
CDR3aa: CASSLRGSETQYF
j_gene: TRBJ2-5
v_gene: TRBV12-3/TRBV12-4
len: 13
d_gene: -
abundance: -

CDR3nt: TGTGCCAGCAGCCTGCGTCCCGGGACAGGGGGAGCCTACACCTTC
CDR3aa: CASSLRPGTGGAYTF
j_gene: TRBJ1-2
v_gene: TRBV27
len: 15
d_gene: TRBD1
abundance: -

CDR3nt: TGTGCCAGCTCCGAAGGCGGGGGGCTCAAACTGTTTTTT
CDR3aa: CASSEGGGLKLFF
j_gene: TRBJ1-4
v_gene: TRBV2
len: 13
d_gene: -
abundance: -

CDR3nt: TGCGCCAGCAGCTTGGAACTCTCGTTGGATACGCAGTATTTT
CDR3aa: CASSLELSLDTQYF
j_gene: TRBJ2-3
v_gene: TRBV5-1
len: 14
d_gene: -
abundance: once

CDR3nt: TGTGCCAGCAGCTTGTGGCAGGGGGCGACCAAAAACATTCAGTACTTT
CDR3aa: CASSLWQGATKNIQYF
j_gene: TRBJ2-4
v_gene: TRBV5-6
len: 16
d_gene: TRBD1
abundance: -

CDR3nt: TGTGCCAGCAGTGAATGGGGACAGGCGGCAGATACGCAGTATTTT
CDR3aa: CASSEWGQAADTQYF
j_gene: TRBJ2-3
v_gene: TRBV6-4
len: 15
d_gene: TRBD1
abundance: once

CDR3nt: TGCAGCGTTGAGTGGCAGGACTATGGCTACACCTTC
CDR3aa: CSVEWQDYGYTF
j_gene: TRBJ1-2
v_gene: TRBV29-1
len: 12
d_gene: -
abundance: -

CDR3nt: TGTGCCAGCAGCGTAGGTAGCGGACAGGGACTCGGAAACACCATATATTTT
CDR3aa: CASSVGSGQGLGNTIYF
j_gene: TRBJ1-3
v_gene: TRBV9
len: 17
d_gene: TRBD1
abundance: -

CDR3nt: TGTGCCAGCATACGGGATTCCTCTGGAAACACCATATATTTT
CDR3aa: CASIRDSSGNTIYF
j_gene: TRBJ1-3
v_gene: TRBV2
len: 14
d_gene: -
abundance: -

CDR3nt: TGTGCCAGCAGCTTACGGTTCCTAGCGGGGGGCACAGATACGCAGTATTTT
CDR3aa: CASSLRFLAGGTDTQYF
j_gene: TRBJ2-3
v_gene: TRBV11-2
len: 17
d_gene: TRBD2
abundance: once

CDR3nt: TGTGCCAGCAGCCAAGCTAGCGGGGGGAACACCGGGGAGCTGTTTTTT
CDR3aa: CASSQASGGNTGELFF
j_gene: TRBJ2-2
v_gene: TRBV14
len: 16
d_gene: TRBD2
abundance: -

CDR3nt: TGTGCCAGCAAGGACAGTCTCACTGAAGCTTTCTTT
CDR3aa: CASKDSLTEAFF
j_gene: TRBJ1-1
v_gene: TRBV28
len: 12
d_gene: -
abundance: few

CDR3nt: TGTGCCAGCAGCTTAGGGACTAGCTCCCTCTACGAGCAGTACTTC
CDR3aa: CASSLGTSSLYEQYF
j_gene: TRBJ2-7
v_gene: TRBV11-3
len: 15
d_gene: TRBD2
abundance: -

CDR3nt: TGTGCCAGCAGCTTAGTAAGCCCTACAGGCTATAATGAAAAACTGTTTTTT
CDR3aa: CASSLVSPTGYNEKLFF
j_gene: TRBJ1-4
v_gene: TRBV7-9
len: 17
d_gene: -
abundance: -

CDR3nt: TGCGCCAGCAGTTCCCCCCCCCGGGGAGAGCAGTACTTC
CDR3aa: CASSSPPRGEQYF
j_gene: TRBJ2-7
v_gene: TRBV5-1
len: 13
d_gene: -
abundance: -